The next 10 T cell receptor beta chains were all read from a single sample in a study of cytomegalovirus exposure and HLA in healthy donors. PCR amplification relied on 60 Vbeta primers (plus 13 Jbeta primers). Only in-frame clones appear in the TCRdb table, and some are missing; sequencing was by immunoSEQ multiplex PCR. This sample carries under 150,000 clones, 60% to 85% of them seen once, and the ten largest clones take almost 7%. The sample consisted of PBMCs. Receptors originate from a man between 35 and 55 years old in good health and CMV-seropositive.

In DNA form, the CDR3 reads TGTGCCAGCGCCTCAGGGGCCGCTCGCTCCTACGAGCAGTACTTC. Its protein is CASASGAARSYEQYF. V and J are TRBV18 and TRBJ2-7; TRBD1 might be the D (6 bases). From germline, CDR1 is KGHSH and CDR2 LQKENI. V lost 8 bases and J 0 bases, leaving 17 bases between the germline ends. The CDR3 totals 15 residues.

This clone was found a few times. This rearrangement joins TRBV15 to TRBJ2-7, with TRBD1 matching 7 bases. CDR1 and CDR2 from the germline V gene are LNHNV and YYDKDF (reference sequence). V dropped 0 bases and J dropped 4; count of bases not matched to a gene: 6. This CDR3 spans 15 amino acids. The CDR3: CATSRDGGRGYEQYF. CDR3 DNA: TGTGCCACCAGCAGAGATGGCGGCAGGGGGTACGAGCAGTACTTC.

The J gene is TRBJ1-3, the V gene TRBV4-2; a weak D match, TRBD1 (6 bases). Germline CDR1 reads LGHNA; CDR2 reads YNFKEQ. Trimming shortened V by 1 base and J by 1 base, and 17 bases separated the two germline ends. This CDR3 comprises 18 residues. As DNA, the CDR3 is TGTGCCAGCAGCCAAGTTCTACCGGGGGGCAGTTCTGGAAACACCATATATTTT. Translating it yields CASSQVLPGGSSGNTIYF.

This sequence joins TRBV5-4 and TRBJ2-7; D uncertain. The CDR3 extends over 16 amino acids. Germline-derived CDR1 and CDR2 are SGHNT and YYREEE (reference sequence). Trimming shortened V by 0 bases and J by 6 bases, and 19 bases separated the two germline ends. The DNA for the CDR3 is TGTGCCAGCAGCTTGGGAGGCGGTGGCCACCGGCCCGAGCAGTACTTC. Translated: CASSLGGGGHRPEQYF.

V and J are TRBV7-6 and TRBJ2-7; 9 nucleotides line up with TRBD1. J was trimmed by 7 bases and V by 6 bases; bases with no gene match: 13. This CDR3 is built from 15 residues. Germline CDR1 reads SGHVS; CDR2 reads FNYEAQ. The CDR3 DNA sequence: TGTGCCAGCAGTTTCCCGGGACAGGGTCTATGGGAGCAGTACTTC. The encoded protein is CASSFPGQGLWEQYF.

This chain links TRBV18 with TRBJ2-7, with TRBD1 identical over 8 bases. V gave up 6 bases and J gave up 5 bases; unmatched junction bases: 6. The germline V gene has CDR1 KGHSH and CDR2 LQKENI. This CDR3 spans 13 amino acids. CDR3 nucleotide sequence: TGTGCCAGCTCGGGGACAGGCTGGGACGAGCAGTACTTC. It codes for CASSGTGWDEQYF. Filled out from reference TRBV18 and TRBJ2-7, the complete variable domain reads NAGVMQNPRHLVRRRGQEARLRCSPMKGHSHVYWYRQLPEEGLKFMVYLQKENIIDESGMPKERFSAEFPKEGPSILRIQQVVRGDSAAYFCASSGTGWDEQYFGPGTRLTVT.

This clone came up once. This chain joins TRBV10-2 and TRBJ2-5, with a possible D match to TRBD2 (5 bases). This CDR3 region has 13 residues. Germline V CDR1 and CDR2: WSHSY, SAAADI. Between the trimmed V and J ends, which lost 0 bases and 5 bases, there was a span of 7 bases. The CDR3 region is CASSESTGETQYF. Here the CDR3 DNA reads TGCGCCAGCAGTGAGTCGACGGGGGAGACCCAGTACTTC.

The rearrangement joins TRBV5-1 to TRBJ2-7, with D possibly TRBD1 on 5 matching bases. This CDR3 has 14 amino acids. V was trimmed by 0 bases and J by 1 base, leaving 8 bases between them. Germline V gives CDR1 SGHRS, CDR2 YFSETQ. The CDR3 region is CASSLGQKSYEQYF. DNA for the CDR3: TGCGCCAGCAGCTTGGGACAGAAGTCCTACGAGCAGTACTTC.

This chain links TRBV6-5 with TRBJ1-2; weak D call: TRBD1 (6 bases). Germline V gene sequence: CDR1 MNHEY, CDR2 SVGAGI. The CDR3 runs to 13 residues. The V end lost 5 bases, the J end lost 4 bases, and 11 bases lay between the germline ends. CDR3 in amino acids: CASSPGQLYGYTF. The CDR3 coding sequence is TGTGCCAGCAGTCCCGGACAGCTCTATGGCTACACCTTC.

V gene TRBV28 combines with J gene TRBJ2-2, with 9 bases that match TRBD1. Germline CDR1 and CDR2: MDHEN and SYDVKM. V lost 5 bases to trimming and J lost 0 bases; unmatched junction nucleotides: 4. CDR3 length: 16 amino acids. DNA for the CDR3: TGTGCCAGCAGTCCATACAGGGGGCCGAACACCGGGGAGCTGTTTTTT. It specifies CASSPYRGPNTGELFF.